This T cell receptor (beta chain) was profiled in a study of cytomegalovirus exposure and HLA in healthy donors. General study points: An assumption of roughly uniform sequencing depth across donors underlay the presence/absence analyses.

This clone was picked up a small number of times. The antigen remains undetermined. The PCR contained 60 Vbeta and 13 Jbeta primers. Some clones are missing from TCRdb's copy, which holds only in-frame ones; the method was immunoSEQ multiplex PCR. The profile shows 140,000 to 150,000 clones, about two thirds of them singletons. Germline V gene data show CDR1 as SGHNT and CDR2 as YYREEE (reference sequence). This CDR3 region has 13 residues. Trimming pared 0 bases from V and 6 bases from J, leaving 9 bases between. V is TRBV5-4 and J is TRBJ1-2; TRBD1 might be the D (6 bases). The specimen was PBMCs. This receptor was obtained from a man aged 60-69 years in good health and CMV-seronegative. The CDR3 here is CASSLAGDDGYTF. In DNA form, the CDR3 reads TGTGCCAGCAGCTTGGCAGGGGATGATGGCTACACCTTC.